The present T cell receptor (beta chain) was sequenced within a study of molecular identifiers for immune sequencing clone quantification. As concerns this clonotype: Its specificity is not known.

Trimming cost V 8 bases and J 5 bases; bases outside gene matches: 18. CDR1 SEHNR and CDR2 FQNEAQ come from the germline V gene (reference sequence). This CDR3 contains 19 residues. Previously described methods and listed TCR primers produced bulk TCR libraries. TCRdb fed the PCR reads into MiXCR, producing one record per CDR3 protein. The top ten hold roughly 0.9% of the sample, which has about 640,000 distinct CDR3 sequences, just under 20% seen once. Each library that profiled naive CD8 cells came from roughly 20,000 to 1,000,000 sorted cells with 10%, 30% or 50% RNA. Study-wide findings and caveats: The sizes of highly expanded clones could be underestimated when identical TCR molecules share a barcode.

This TCR was sampled from a human donor in good health. Some libraries in this study had Jurkat cell RNA spiked in. This chain connects TRBV7-9 to TRBJ2-7; TRBD2 aligns across 16 bases. Sequencing was done on a sample of naive CD8+ T cells from blood, with Jurkat cell RNA spiked in. This sample's subset: FACS-sorted CD8+CD4-CCR7+CD45RA+ naive T cells. The CDR3: CASGQTRPGTSGGAHEQYF. CDR3 bases: TGTGCCAGCGGCCAAACCAGACCAGGGACTAGCGGGGGGGCTCACGAGCAGTACTTC. The entire variable domain, with the rest obtained from reference TRBV7-9 and TRBJ2-7, is as follows: DTGVSQNPRHKITKRGQNVTFRCDPISEHNRLYWYRQTLGQGPEFLTYFQNEAQLEKSRLLSDRFSAERPKGSFSTLEIQRTEQGDSAMYLCASGQTRPGTSGGAHEQYFGPGTRLTVT.